This TCR beta chain is drawn from a study of OX40 agonist ivuxolimab in advanced cancers. The assay was immunoSEQ multiplex PCR, and TCRdb's table has in-frame clones only and misses some. The sample has about 62,000 clones, around 84% seen once; the top ten hold under 4.5%. There are 16 residues in the CDR3. Samples of blood were obtained at baseline, on cycle 4 day 1, and on cycle 7 day 1. The source was CD4+ or CD8+ T cells sorted from blood, collected in a trial of the OX40 agonist ivuxolimab. The clonotype originates from an adult with an advanced solid tumor such as melanoma, head and neck, liver or kidney cancer. The gene calls are TRBV21-1 and TRBJ2-1; TRBD2 was called by the table and not checked on the DNA. TRBV21-1 is designated a pseudogene. The CDR3 nucleotides are TGTGCCAGCAGCAAAGGTCTACGCGTACCCTACAATGAGCAGTTCTTC. Translated: CASSKGLRVPYNEQFF.